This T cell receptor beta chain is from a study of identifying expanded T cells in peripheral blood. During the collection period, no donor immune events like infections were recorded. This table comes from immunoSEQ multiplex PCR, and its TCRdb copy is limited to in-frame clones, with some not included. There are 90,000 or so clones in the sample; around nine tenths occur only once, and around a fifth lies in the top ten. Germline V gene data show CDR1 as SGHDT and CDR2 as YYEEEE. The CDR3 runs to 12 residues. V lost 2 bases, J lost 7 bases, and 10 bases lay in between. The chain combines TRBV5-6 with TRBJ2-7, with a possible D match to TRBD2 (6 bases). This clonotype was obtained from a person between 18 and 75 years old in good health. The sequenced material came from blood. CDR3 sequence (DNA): TGTGCCAGCAGCTTTACGGGGAGGGAGCAGTACTTC. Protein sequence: CASSFTGREQYF.